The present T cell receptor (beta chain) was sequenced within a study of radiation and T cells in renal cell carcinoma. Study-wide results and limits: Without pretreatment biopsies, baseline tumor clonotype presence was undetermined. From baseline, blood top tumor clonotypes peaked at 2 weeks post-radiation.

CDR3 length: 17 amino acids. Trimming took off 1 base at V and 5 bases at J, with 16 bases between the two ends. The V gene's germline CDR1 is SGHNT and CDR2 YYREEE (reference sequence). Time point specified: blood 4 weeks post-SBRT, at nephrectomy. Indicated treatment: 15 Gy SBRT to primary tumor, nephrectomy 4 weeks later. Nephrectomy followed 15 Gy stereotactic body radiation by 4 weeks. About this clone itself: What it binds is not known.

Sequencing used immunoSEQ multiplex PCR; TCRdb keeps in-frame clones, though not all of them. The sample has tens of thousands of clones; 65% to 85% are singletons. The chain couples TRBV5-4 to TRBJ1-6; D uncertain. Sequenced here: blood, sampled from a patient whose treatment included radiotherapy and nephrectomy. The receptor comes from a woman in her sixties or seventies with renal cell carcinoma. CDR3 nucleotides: TGTGCCAGCAGCTTGCAAAGTGCTAGCCCCAATAATTCACCCCTCCACTTT. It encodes CASSLQSASPNNSPLHF. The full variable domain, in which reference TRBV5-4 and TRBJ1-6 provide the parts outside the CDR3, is ETGVTQSPTHLIKTRGQQVTLRCSSQSGHNTVSWYQQALGQGPQFIFQYYREEENGRGNFPPRFSGLQFPNYSSELNVNALELDDSALYLCASSLQSASPNNSPLHFGNGTRLTVT.